The 10 T cell receptor beta chains given below trace back to one sample, sequenced in a study of blood T cell repertoires in COVID-19. The data were produced by immunoSEQ multiplex PCR, yet TCRdb's version contains in-frame clones alone and is incomplete. The sample yields about 180,000 clones, approximately 85% seen once. Material: peripheral blood. The receptors here all came from a human donor with active or convalescent COVID-19. The donor label of this sample is uncertain.

The chain links TRBV3-1 (or the pseudogene TRBV3-2) to TRBJ2-7; 8 bases are a match to TRBD2. The CDR3 has 16 amino acids. Trimming cost V 3 bases and J 6 bases; bases outside gene matches: 13. Germline assignment: CDR1 LGHDT and CDR2 YNNKEL (reference sequence). CDR3 in DNA: TGTGCCAGCAGCCACCGGGGAGTAGCGGGACTCTCCGAGCAGTACTTC. As protein: CASSHRGVAGLSEQYF.

The chain has TRBV5-1 and TRBJ2-7; 8 bases line up with TRBD2. V was pared by 2 bases and J by 0 bases, with 4 bases of the junction left unmatched. Germline lookup yields CDR1 SGHRS and CDR2 YFSETQ. The CDR3 runs 15 residues. In DNA, the CDR3 is TGCGCCAGCAGCTTCGTTAGCGGGGACTCCTACGAGCAGTACTTC. Translated, it gives CASSFVSGDSYEQYF.

V gene TRBV7-2 combines with J gene TRBJ1-6; the D gene is possibly TRBD1 (5 bases). The germline V and J ends were trimmed by 5 bases and 7 bases, with 12 bases remaining between them. This CDR3 is built from 14 residues. Germline-derived CDR1 and CDR2 are SGHTA and FQGNSA. The CDR3 sequence: CASSPRTRNSPLHF. CDR3 DNA: TGTGCCAGCAGCCCCCGGACAAGGAATTCACCCCTCCACTTT.

The chain is built from TRBV18 and TRBJ2-3, with 11 bases fitting TRBD2. With 3 bases clipped from V and 10 bases from J, the junction kept 12 bases outside the gene matches. The CDR3 is made up of 16 amino acids. Germline CDR1 reads KGHSH; CDR2 reads LQKENI. CDR3 DNA: TGTGCCAGCTCACCCCCTAGCGGGGGGTCATGGGTCGCGCAGTATTTT. This encodes CASSPPSGGSWVAQYF.

This rearrangement joins TRBV5-6 to TRBJ2-1, with D perhaps TRBD2 (6 bases). Germline V CDR1 and CDR2: SGHDT, YYEEEE. The CDR3 contains 16 residues. The V end was cut by 0 bases, the J end by 3 bases, with 13 bases between. CDR3 region: CASSLDSGEVYNEQFF. The DNA of the CDR3 is TGTGCCAGCAGCTTGGATTCCGGGGAGGTCTACAATGAGCAGTTCTTC. Full variable domain (remainder filled in from reference TRBV5-6 and TRBJ2-1): DAGVTQSPTHLIKTRGQQVTLRCSPKSGHDTVSWYQQALGQGPQFIFQYYEEEERQRGNFPDRFSGHQFPNYSSELNVNALLLGDSALYLCASSLDSGEVYNEQFFGPGTRLTVL.

The rearrangement joins TRBV24-1 to TRBJ1-5, with D perhaps matching TRBD1 (6 bases). Trimming removed 7 bases from V and 3 bases from J, with 18 bases in between. Germline-derived CDR1 and CDR2 are KGHDR and SFDVKD. CDR3 size: 16 residues. CDR3 nucleotide sequence: TGTGCCACCAGCGGGGCCAGGGGTGGTTTCAATCAGCCCCAGCATTTT. Encoded protein: CATSGARGGFNQPQHF.

The chain combines TRBV24-1 with TRBJ2-2; possible D gene TRBD1, 5 bases. The CDR3 sequence is 15 residues long. Trimming cost V 5 bases and J 3 bases, with 12 bases left between them. Germline CDR1 reads KGHDR; CDR2 reads SFDVKD. CDR3 in amino acids: CATSAQGIDTGELFF. As DNA, the CDR3 is TGTGCCACCAGTGCCCAGGGTATTGACACCGGGGAGCTGTTTTTT.

The chain links TRBV4-3 to TRBJ2-1; D might be TRBD2 (5 bases). Germline V gives CDR1 LGHNA, CDR2 YSLEER. V was cut by 3 bases and J by 5 bases, with 17 bases left in between. The CDR3 runs to 16 residues. The CDR3 DNA reads as TGCGCCAGCAGCCACGGACCGGGAACTAGAAACAATGAGCAGTTCTTC. Its protein is CASSHGPGTRNNEQFF.

This chain connects TRBV30 to TRBJ2-1, with 7 nucleotides matching TRBD2. The germline CDR1 and CDR2 sequences are GTSNPN and SVGIG (reference sequence). The V gene end was trimmed by 2 bases and the J gene end by 4 bases; junction bases not matched to a gene: 5. The CDR3 totals 14 residues. CDR3 sequence reads: CAWSRGGIYNEQFF. CDR3 nucleotide sequence: TGTGCCTGGAGTCGCGGGGGAATTTACAATGAGCAGTTCTTC. The full variable domain, with the rest looked up from reference TRBV30 and TRBJ2-1, is SQTIHQWPATLVQPVGSPLSLECTVEGTSNPNLYWYRQAAGRGLQLLFYSVGIGQISSEVPQNLSASRPQDRQFILSSKKLLLSDSGFYLCAWSRGGIYNEQFFGPGTRLTVL.

The rearrangement links TRBV28 to TRBJ2-7; 7 bases line up with TRBD1. V dropped 5 bases and J dropped 0; count of bases not matched to a gene: 10. The CDR3 is 16 residues long. Germline assignment: CDR1 MDHEN and CDR2 SYDVKM. CDR3 sequence reads: CASSPPDRVGSYEQYF. The DNA for the CDR3 is TGTGCCAGCAGTCCCCCCGACAGGGTTGGCTCCTACGAGCAGTACTTC.